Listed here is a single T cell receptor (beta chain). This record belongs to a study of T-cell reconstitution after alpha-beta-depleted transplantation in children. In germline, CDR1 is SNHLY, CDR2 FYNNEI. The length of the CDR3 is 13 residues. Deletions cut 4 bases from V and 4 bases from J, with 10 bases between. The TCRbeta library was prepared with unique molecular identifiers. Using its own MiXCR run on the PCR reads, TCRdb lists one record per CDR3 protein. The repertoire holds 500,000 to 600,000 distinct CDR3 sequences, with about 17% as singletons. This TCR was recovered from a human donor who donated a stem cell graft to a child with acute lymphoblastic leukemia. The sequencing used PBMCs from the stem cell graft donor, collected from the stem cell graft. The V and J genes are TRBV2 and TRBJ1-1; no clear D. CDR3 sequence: CASSGTAGTEAFF. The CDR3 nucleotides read TGTGCCAGCAGTGGGACGGCGGGCACTGAAGCTTTCTTT.